The 15 T cell receptor beta chains given below trace back to one sample, sequenced in a study of T cell repertoires in cytomegalovirus infection (dated by TCRdb to the late 2010s). Sequencing instrument: Illumina HiSeq 1500. TCRdb reran the public reads through fastp at Q25 and MiXCR, keeping productive beta chains. Entries that share a CDR3 protein sequence are merged under the most common genes and DNA. For this sample there are 100,000 to 150,000 distinct CDR3 sequences; about 24% appear just once. The ten largest clones take up 34% of the sample. For these TCRs, the target antigens are not known. The specimen was PBMCs, sequenced either directly or after in vitro stimulation (not recorded which). Receptor source: a human donor in good health (CMV status not recorded). Some clones in this sample may be carry-over from other donors' samples.

The CDR3 region is CASIGVYNEQFF. DNA of the CDR3: TGTGCCAGCATTGGGGTCTACAATGAGCAGTTCTTC. The chain employs TRBV2 and TRBJ2-1; D not resolved. The CDR3 has 12 amino acids. Deletions cut 7 bases from V and 3 bases from J, with 7 bases between. Looked up from germline, CDR1 is SNHLY and CDR2 is FYNNEI.

This clonotype was observed a few times. V is TRBV4-1 and J is TRBJ2-3; a weak D match, TRBD1 (5 bases). Germline lookup yields CDR1 MGHRA and CDR2 YSYEKL. V lost 0 bases and J 3 bases, leaving 13 bases between the germline ends. This CDR3 contains 16 residues. The DNA of the CDR3 is TGCGCCAGCAGCCAAGATGGAGTGCAGGGTACAGATACGCAGTATTTT. Its protein product is CASSQDGVQGTDTQYF.

This rearrangement joins TRBV18 to TRBJ1-1, with D perhaps matching TRBD1 (5 bases). The V gene's germline CDR1 is KGHSH and CDR2 LQKENI. The CDR3 is 14 amino acids. V was pared by 3 bases and J by 6 bases, with 14 bases between. CDR3 nucleotides: TGTGCCAGCTCACCGGGGCGGTTGGGCGCTGAAGCTTTCTTT. Translating gives CASSPGRLGAEAFF.

The chain uses TRBV11-3 and TRBJ2-7; 8 nucleotides line up with TRBD2. Germline V gives CDR1 SGHNT, CDR2 YENEEA. This CDR3 is 15 amino acids long. V gave up 5 bases and J gave up 4 bases; unmatched junction bases: 10. CDR3 in amino acids: CASSPSSGSAYEQYV. The CDR3 coding sequence is TGTGCCAGCAGCCCAAGCAGCGGGAGCGCGTACGAGCAGTACGTC.

The chain carries TRBV5-1 and TRBJ2-2; D is ambiguous. The CDR3 has 13 amino acids. CDR1 SGHRS and CDR2 YFSETQ come from the germline V gene. Trimming took off 3 bases at V and 1 base at J, with 4 bases between the two ends. CDR3 DNA sequence: TGCGCCAGCAGCTCGGAGAACACCGGGGAGCTGTTTTTT. This sequence encodes CASSSENTGELFF.

The table lists this clonotype with many counts. The chain joins TRBV7-2 to TRBJ2-1; possible D gene TRBD1, 5 bases. This CDR3 spans 14 amino acids. Per the germline V gene, CDR1 is SGHTA and CDR2 is FQGNSA. Trimming took off 6 bases at V and 3 bases at J, with 12 bases between the two ends. Here the CDR3 reads CASSIQEIYNEQFF. CDR3 nucleotides: TGTGCCAGCAGTATACAGGAGATCTACAATGAGCAGTTCTTC.

This clonotype appeared a few times. The chain employs TRBV24-1 and TRBJ1-5; D call uncertain. Trimming left V 4 bases short and J 1 base short, with 10 bases between. Germline CDR1 KGHDR, CDR2 SFDVKD. The CDR3 sequence is 15 residues long. The CDR3 DNA sequence: TGTGCCACCAGTGAGGGATCCGACAGCAATCAGCCCCAGCATTTT. Its translation: CATSEGSDSNQPQHF.

The chain links TRBV4-2 to TRBJ2-3; D remains ambiguous. Trimming stripped 0 bases from V and 2 bases from J, with 9 bases between. CDR1 and CDR2 (germline): LGHNA, YNFKEQ. CDR3 length equals 15 residues. The CDR3 reads CASSQEESSTDTQYF. Written as DNA, the CDR3 is TGTGCCAGCAGCCAAGAGGAGTCGTCCACAGATACGCAGTATTTT.

This chain joins TRBV6-2 or TRBV6-3 and TRBJ2-1; D ambiguous. The CDR3 is made up of 17 amino acids. Germline CDR1 reads MNHEY; CDR2 reads SVGEGT. V was trimmed by 6 bases and J by 0 bases, leaving 18 bases between them. CDR3 sequence reads: CASSAGMELSSYNEQFF. As DNA, the CDR3 is TGTGCCAGCAGCGCAGGAATGGAGCTGAGCTCCTACAATGAGCAGTTCTTC.

This clonotype has ten or more counts. The chain uses TRBV7-2 and TRBJ2-1, with D maybe TRBD2 (5 bases). The CDR3 has 16 amino acids. Per germline, CDR1 SGHTA and CDR2 FQGNSA. Deletions cut 4 bases from V and 0 bases from J, with 13 bases between. The DNA of the CDR3 is TGTGCCAGCAGCTCCAAGACTATGAGCTCCTACAATGAGCAGTTCTTC. Its protein product is CASSSKTMSSYNEQFF. The complete variable domain, with remaining parts taken from reference TRBV7-2 and TRBJ2-1, reads GAGVSQSPSNKVTEKGKDVELRCDPISGHTALYWYRQSLGQGLEFLIYFQGNSAPDKSGLPSDRFSAERTGGSVSTLTIQRTQQEDSAVYLCASSSKTMSSYNEQFFGPGTRLTVL.

This clonotype was detected a few times. The chain links TRBV11-2 to TRBJ2-3, with TRBD2 matching 11 bases. V trimming: 6 bases; J trimming: 6 bases; junction bases outside the gene matches: 8. Germline V lookup: CDR1 SGHAT, CDR2 FQNNGV. CDR3 size: 15 residues. For the CDR3, the DNA is TGTGCCAGCAGTCCTCTAGCGGGAGGATCCGATACGCAGTATTTT. It translates to CASSPLAGGSDTQYF.

This sequence joins TRBV28 and TRBJ1-6, with unresolved D. V lost 3 bases and J 0 bases, leaving 12 bases between the germline ends. The CDR3 runs 17 residues. Per germline, CDR1 MDHEN and CDR2 SYDVKM. CDR3 in amino acids: CASSFLGPSSYNSPLHF. CDR3 nucleotide sequence: TGTGCCAGCAGTTTTTTAGGACCGAGCTCCTATAATTCACCCCTCCACTTT. Full variable domain (rest looked up from reference TRBV28 and TRBJ1-6): DVKVTQSSRYLVKRTGEKVFLECVQDMDHENMFWYRQDPGLGLRLIYFSYDVKMKEKGDIPEGYSVSREKKERFSLILESASTNQTSMYLCASSFLGPSSYNSPLHFGNGTRLTVT.

This clonotype qualifies as medium-sized. This CDR3 reads CASSAGLAGGQGETQYF. The CDR3 DNA reads as TGTGCCAGCAGCGCGGGACTAGCGGGAGGTCAGGGGGAGACCCAGTACTTC. The chain recombines TRBV7-6 with TRBJ2-5, with 15 bases lining up with TRBD2. The CDR3 is 17 residues long. Germline CDR1 reads SGHVS; CDR2 reads FNYEAQ. V shed 5 bases, J shed 5 bases, and the junction held 9 bases outside the gene matches. Combining the CDR3 with reference TRBV7-6 and TRBJ2-5 gives the whole variable domain GAGVSQSPRYKVTKRGQDVALRCDPISGHVSLYWYRQALGQGPEFLTYFNYEAQQDKSGLPNDRFSAERPEGSISTLTIQRTEQRDSAMYRCASSAGLAGGQGETQYFGPGTRLLVL.

This clonotype was observed a handful of times. The chain combines TRBV27 with TRBJ1-2; TRBD1 matches at 7 bases. The CDR3 sequence is 14 residues long. Germline lookup yields CDR1 MNHEY and CDR2 SMNVEV (reference sequence). The junction had 10 bases not matched to a gene; V was cut back by 5 bases and J by 7 bases. The CDR3 spells CASSPRGGGLGYTF. Written as DNA, the CDR3 is TGTGCCAGCAGTCCCAGGGGAGGGGGCCTTGGCTACACCTTC.

The V gene is TRBV7-2, the J gene TRBJ2-1, with TRBD2 matching over 11 bases. CDR1 and CDR2 (germline): SGHTA, FQGNSA. There are 18 residues in the CDR3. V lost 1 base, J lost 6 bases, and 11 bases stayed unmatched. The CDR3 reads CASSLGRRLAGGGNEQFF. As DNA, the CDR3 is TGTGCCAGCAGCTTAGGTCGTCGCCTAGCGGGAGGTGGCAATGAGCAGTTCTTC.